Shown below are 28 T cell receptor beta chains from a single sample sequenced in a study of memory CD4+ T cells and cytomegalovirus serostatus. Single viable CD3+CD4+CD8-CD45RO+ cells were sorted as the memory CD4+ T cells. Repertoires were generated with immunoSEQ multiplex PCR, while TCRdb's copy carries only in-frame clones and drops some. The sample includes about 50,000 clones, more than 70% of them seen just once. Specimen: memory CD4+ T cells from blood. The receptors come from an adult in good health and CMV-seronegative.

The V call is TRBV5-1, the J call TRBJ2-7; D call uncertain. CDR3 length equals 14 residues. The V end lost 0 bases, the J end lost 8 bases, and 15 bases lay between the germline ends. CDR1 SGHRS and CDR2 YFSETQ come from the germline V gene. The CDR3 region has the DNA TGCGCCAGCAGCTTGGAAACCTCTCTACCCAAGCAGTACTTC. Amino acids: CASSLETSLPKQYF.

The rearrangement uses TRBV6-1 and TRBJ1-5, with unresolved D. The V end lost 6 bases, the J end lost 7 bases, and 19 bases lay between the germline ends. CDR1 is MNHNS, CDR2 SASEGT, per germline. The CDR3 covers 15 residues. CDR3 loop: CASSPNPASGQPQHF. The CDR3 region has the DNA TGTGCCAGCAGCCCCAACCCGGCATCGGGACAGCCCCAGCATTTT.

This rearrangement joins TRBV7-2 to TRBJ2-2, with 11 bases identical to TRBD2. The CDR3 is 15 residues long. Germline lookup yields CDR1 SGHTA and CDR2 FQGNSA. Trimming cost V 5 bases and J 7 bases; bases outside gene matches: 6. CDR3 amino acids: CASSPLAGGRGELFF. CDR3 DNA sequence: TGTGCCAGCAGCCCGTTAGCGGGGGGGCGCGGGGAGCTGTTTTTT.

This chain links TRBV7-9 with TRBJ1-1, with 10 bases fitting TRBD1. V was pared by 1 base and J by 4 bases, with 6 bases of the junction left unmatched. The CDR3 has 16 residues. Germline CDR1 reads SEHNR; CDR2 reads FQNEAQ (reference sequence). CDR3 nucleotide sequence: TGTGCCAGCAGCTTAGAGACAGGGGGCGCGGGCACTGAAGCTTTCTTT. Translation: CASSLETGGAGTEAFF.

The chain couples TRBV5-4 to TRBJ2-7; no definite D call. Germline V gene data show CDR1 as SGHNT and CDR2 as YYREEE (reference sequence). This CDR3 contains 14 residues. V was shortened by 4 bases and J by 6 bases, with 17 bases between the two germline ends. CDR3 amino acids: CASSIPGLTGEQYF. The CDR3 bases are TGTGCCAGCAGCATCCCGGGCCTTACCGGCGAGCAGTACTTC.

The CDR3 nucleotides read TGTGCCAGCAGCGTAGTACTTGGCGGGGCCCCAGGTGAGCAGTTCTTC. It translates to CASSVVLGGAPGEQFF. The chain joins TRBV9 to TRBJ2-1; possibly TRBD2 for D (6 bases). Trimming stripped 0 bases from V and 9 bases from J, with 19 bases between. Per germline, CDR1 SGDLS and CDR2 YYNGEE. The CDR3 is 16 residues long.

V usage is TRBV9 and J usage is TRBJ1-2, with a possible D match to TRBD1 (6 bases). This CDR3 region has 14 residues. V gave up 0 bases and J gave up 4 bases, with 10 bases separating them. Germline V gene sequence: CDR1 SGDLS, CDR2 YYNGEE. CDR3 protein: CASSVGVGGYGYTF. The CDR3 region has the DNA TGTGCCAGCAGCGTAGGGGTAGGGGGCTATGGCTACACCTTC. The variable domain in full, completed from reference TRBV9 and TRBJ1-2, reads DSGVTQTPKHLITATGQRVTLRCSPRSGDLSVYWYQQSLDQGLQFLIQYYNGEERAKGNILERFSAQQFPDLHSELNLSSLELGDSALYFCASSVGVGGYGYTFGSGTRLTVV.

V and J are TRBV29-1 and TRBJ2-3; 8 bases agree with TRBD1. CDR1 is SQVTM and CDR2 is ANQGSEA in the germline V gene. The CDR3 is made up of 17 amino acids. The V and J ends lost 0 bases and 0 bases, in that order; junction bases with no gene match: 8. CDR3 sequence (DNA): TGCAGCGTTGAAGACCCGTCCAGGGGGCGGAGCACAGATACGCAGTATTTT. Amino acids: CSVEDPSRGRSTDTQYF.

V is TRBV29-1 and J is TRBJ2-3, with 11 positions matching TRBD1. This CDR3 is built from 13 residues. Losses at the gene ends were 6 bases for V and 1 base for J; bases not matched to a gene: 0. CDR1 SQVTM and CDR2 ANQGSEA come from the germline V gene. CDR3 DNA: TGCAGCGTGGGACAGGGGGGCACAGATACGCAGTATTTT. Encoded protein: CSVGQGGTDTQYF.

This clone was detected a few times. V gene TRBV2 combines with J gene TRBJ1-2; TRBD1 is a possible D gene (5 bases). This CDR3 comprises 14 residues. V gave up 3 bases and J gave up 2 bases, with 10 bases separating them. Germline assignment: CDR1 SNHLY and CDR2 FYNNEI. CDR3 in DNA: TGTGCCAGCAGTGATGTCAGGGCAAACTATGGCTACACCTTC. Protein product: CASSDVRANYGYTF.

The chain recombines TRBV5-1 with TRBJ2-1; TRBD1 aligns across 7 bases. The CDR3 length is 15 residues. Per germline, CDR1 SGHRS and CDR2 YFSETQ. V was clipped by 4 bases and J by 6 bases; unmatched bases: 10. The CDR3 region is CASSPRPAGGNEQFF. For the CDR3, the DNA is TGCGCCAGCAGCCCACGGCCGGCAGGGGGCAATGAGCAGTTCTTC.

This clone has only one observation. The CDR3 region is CASSSWTGGTDTQYF. The CDR3 DNA reads TGTGCCAGCAGCTCGTGGACAGGGGGCACAGATACGCAGTATTTT. The chain carries TRBV11-2 and TRBJ2-3; 9 positions agree with TRBD1. Unmatched junction bases numbered 3, after V lost 4 bases and J lost 1 base. CDR1 is SGHAT, CDR2 FQNNGV, per germline. This CDR3 spans 15 amino acids.

This clone was detected a few times. The gene calls are TRBV4-2 and TRBJ2-7, with D perhaps given as TRBD1 or TRBD2 (5 bases each). V lost 1 base and J lost 5, with 18 bases in between. The CDR3 length is 16 residues. Germline V lookup: CDR1 LGHNA, CDR2 YNFKEQ. Here the CDR3 reads CASSQGGTEGSHEQYF. The CDR3 nucleotides read TGTGCCAGCAGCCAAGGAGGGACCGAAGGGTCCCACGAGCAGTACTTC.

This rearrangement joins TRBV6-5 to TRBJ1-1; D remains unclear. CDR1 and CDR2 from the germline V gene are MNHEY and SVGAGI. The CDR3 consists of 14 residues. The V and J ends lost 2 bases and 1 base respectively, with 8 bases between them. CDR3: CASSYTRPNTEAFF. The CDR3 coding sequence is TGTGCCAGCAGTTACACCCGCCCGAACACTGAAGCTTTCTTT.

The V gene is TRBV5-1, the J gene TRBJ2-7; possibly TRBD1 for D (5 bases). Germline V gene lookup returns CDR1 SGHRS and CDR2 YFSETQ. V lost 1 base, J lost 5 bases, and 13 bases lay in between. The length of the CDR3 is 14 residues. The CDR3: CASSLSGAWNEQYF. The CDR3 region has the DNA TGCGCCAGCAGCTTGAGTGGGGCCTGGAACGAGCAGTACTTC.

This clone was seen a single time. The chain joins TRBV5-1 to TRBJ2-7; D ambiguous. Germline V gives CDR1 SGHRS, CDR2 YFSETQ. This CDR3 is built from 11 residues. V gave up 3 bases and J gave up 0 bases, with 1 base separating them. The CDR3 spells CASSYSYEQYF. CDR3 coding DNA: TGCGCCAGCAGCTACTCCTACGAGCAGTACTTC. Full variable domain (rest looked up from reference TRBV5-1 and TRBJ2-7): KAGVTQTPRYLIKTRGQQVTLSCSPISGHRSVSWYQQTPGQGLQFLFEYFSETQRNKGNFPGRFSGRQFSNSRSEMNVSTLELGDSALYLCASSYSYEQYFGPGTRLTVT.

With respect to this clone: Germline is not matched at one junction end, which may reflect a read error. V is TRBV30 and J is TRBJ1-2, with D unresolved. The CDR3 runs to 11 residues. The germline gives CDR1 GTSNPN, CDR2 SVGIG (reference sequence). The CDR3 region is CAWRLGRAAIF. CDR3 DNA: TGTGCCTGGAGGCTGGGAAGGGCAGCTATCTTC.

This clone was detected only a few times. J is TRBJ1-1 and V is TRBV6-5; the D is unclear. V was cut by 8 bases and J by 4 bases, with 8 bases left in between. The germline gives CDR1 MNHEY, CDR2 SVGAGI. The CDR3 spans 11 residues. The CDR3 nucleotides read TGTGCCAGCGAACGGGGCACTGAAGCTTTCTTT. This codes for CASERGTEAFF.

The CDR3 bases are TGTGCCAGCAGTGAAGGGGGCAGAAACCACAGGCAGCCCCAGCATTTT. It yields the protein CASSEGGRNHRQPQHF. The V and J genes are TRBV6-1 and TRBJ1-5; D is perhaps TRBD1 (5 bases). In germline, CDR1 is MNHNS, CDR2 SASEGT. CDR3 length equals 16 residues. Trimming took off 1 base at V and 7 bases at J, with 17 bases between the two ends.

V gene TRBV7-7 combines with J gene TRBJ2-5; 7 bases align to TRBD2. CDR3 length: 14 residues. V was clipped by 5 bases and J by 5 bases; unmatched bases: 8. Germline values: CDR1 SSHAT, CDR2 FNYEAQ (reference sequence). The CDR3: CASSPVGGEETQYF. The CDR3, as DNA: TGTGCCAGCAGCCCGGTGGGAGGGGAGGAGACCCAGTACTTC. The whole variable domain, remainder taken from reference TRBV7-7 and TRBJ2-5, is GAGVSQSPRYKVTKRGQDVTLRCDPISSHATLYWYQQALGQGPEFLTYFNYEAQPDKSGLPSDRFSAERPEGSISTLTIQRTEQRDSAMYRCASSPVGGEETQYFGPGTRLLVL.

The genes are TRBV5-6 and TRBJ1-2; 7 bases agree with TRBD1. This CDR3 comprises 16 residues. Trimming removed 0 bases from V and 2 bases from J; junction bases left unmatched: 7. Germline V lookup: CDR1 SGHDT, CDR2 YYEEEE. In nucleotides, the CDR3 is TGTGCCAGCAGCTTGGTGGGGCCGACAGGGAACTATGGCTACACCTTC. Protein: CASSLVGPTGNYGYTF.

The V gene is TRBV27, the J gene TRBJ1-1, with no clear D. Germline V gene data show CDR1 as MNHEY and CDR2 as SMNVEV (reference sequence). V was cut by 2 bases and J by 3 bases, with 7 bases left in between. This CDR3 spans 13 amino acids. The CDR3 sequence is CASSLIGYTEAFF. Written as DNA, the CDR3 is TGTGCCAGCAGTTTAATAGGGTACACTGAAGCTTTCTTT.

The chain has TRBV2 and TRBJ2-5; D is unclear. Trimming stripped 4 bases from V and 0 bases from J, with 6 bases between. The CDR3 totals 13 residues. Germline CDR1 is SNHLY and CDR2 is FYNNEI. As DNA, the CDR3 is TGTGCCAGCAGTGTCAGCAACCAAGAGACCCAGTACTTC. Amino acid sequence: CASSVSNQETQYF.

This chain joins TRBV7-8 and TRBJ1-1, with D perhaps TRBD1 (6 bases). V dropped 3 bases and J dropped 7 bases, with 12 bases sitting between them. Germline V gene sequence: CDR1 SGHVS, CDR2 FQNEAQ. CDR3 length: 13 residues. CDR3 bases: TGTGCCAGCAGCTTTCGGACAGTTTTTGAAGCTTTCTTT. It specifies CASSFRTVFEAFF.

The V gene is TRBV7-2, the J gene TRBJ1-1; D not resolved. Germline V CDR1 and CDR2: SGHTA, FQGNSA. Trimming removed 3 bases from V and 5 bases from J, with 7 bases in between. This CDR3 has 12 amino acids. CDR3 nucleotides: TGTGCCAGCAGCTTCACGGGAACTGAAGCTTTCTTT. Protein sequence: CASSFTGTEAFF.

The chain employs TRBV30 and TRBJ2-7; 7 nucleotides match TRBD1. Germline trimming cut 3 bases from V and 3 bases from J; bases unmatched to any gene: 5. The germline gives CDR1 GTSNPN, CDR2 SVGIG (reference sequence). The CDR3 runs 13 residues. The CDR3 is CAWSPTGVYEQYF. CDR3 DNA: TGTGCCTGGAGCCCCACAGGGGTCTACGAGCAGTACTTC.

V usage is TRBV6-5 and J usage is TRBJ2-5, with D uncertain. V shed 3 bases and J shed 1 base, with 6 bases lying between them. The CDR3 extends over 13 amino acids. The V gene's germline CDR1 is MNHEY and CDR2 SVGAGI. CDR3 sequence: CASSYQFQETQYF. The CDR3 bases are TGTGCCAGCAGTTATCAATTCCAAGAGACCCAGTACTTC.

This clone has only a few counts. This rearrangement joins TRBV5-3 to TRBJ1-2; D remains ambiguous. TRBV5-3 falls under the ORF class, with uncertain function. The V end was cut by 4 bases, the J end by 8 bases, with 33 bases between. CDR3 length equals 19 residues. The CDR3 reads CARSITTVLYPNPSLGYTF. CDR3 nucleotides: TGTGCCAGAAGCATCACAACAGTCCTTTATCCTAATCCCTCCTTAGGCTACACCTTC.